This TCR beta chain was identified during a study of T-cell reconstitution after alpha-beta-depleted transplantation in children. Overall study results and limits: When one year had passed after transplant, most T-cell counts and diversity came from newly produced T cells. Expanded graft clones, several hundred of them, were reportedly the source of alpha-beta T cells about two months after transplant.

This clonotype was detected ten times or more. Its antigen is undetermined. The TCRbeta library incorporated unique molecular identifiers. TCRdb independently ran MiXCR on the PCR reads; one entry per CDR3 protein. Of approximately 110,000 distinct CDR3 sequences listed, about 21% were seen once; the top ten hold roughly a tenth. This CDR3 comprises 13 residues. V was shortened by 5 bases and J by 2 bases, with 12 bases between the two germline ends. Germline CDR1 and CDR2: DFQATT and SNEGSKA (reference sequence). The receptor was derived from a male patient aged 2-15 years who had a stem cell transplant for chronic granulomatous disease, so the T cells may come from the graft donor. The rearrangement links TRBV20-1 to TRBJ2-5; possibly TRBD2 for D (6 bases). The sample in question was PBMCs, mostly from graft donor cells, obtained 180 days after TCRalphabeta/CD19-depleted stem cell transplant. In DNA, the CDR3 is TGCAGTGCTCCGGGAGTAGTGCAAGAGACCCAGTACTTC. Protein sequence: CSAPGVVQETQYF.